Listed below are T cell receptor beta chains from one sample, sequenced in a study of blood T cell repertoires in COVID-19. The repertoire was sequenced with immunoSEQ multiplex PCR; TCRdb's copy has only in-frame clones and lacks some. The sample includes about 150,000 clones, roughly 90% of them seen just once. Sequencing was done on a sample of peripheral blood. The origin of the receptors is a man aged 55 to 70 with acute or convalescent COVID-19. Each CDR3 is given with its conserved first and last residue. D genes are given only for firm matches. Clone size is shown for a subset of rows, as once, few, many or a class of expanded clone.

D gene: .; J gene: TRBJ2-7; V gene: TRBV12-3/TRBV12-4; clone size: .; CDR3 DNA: TGTGCCAGCAGTCGTAGATATCACGAGCAGTACTTC; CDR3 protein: CASSRRYHEQYF
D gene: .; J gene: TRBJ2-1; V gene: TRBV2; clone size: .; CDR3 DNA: TGTGCCAGCACCCCAGGAAGGAAAAGCAATGAGCAGTTCTTC; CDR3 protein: CASTPGRKSNEQFF
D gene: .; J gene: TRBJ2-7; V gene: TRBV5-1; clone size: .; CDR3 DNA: TGCGCCAGCAGACCCATCGACAGGAGCTCCTACGAGCAGTACTTC; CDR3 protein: CASRPIDRSSYEQYF
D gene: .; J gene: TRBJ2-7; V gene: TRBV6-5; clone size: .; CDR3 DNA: TGTGCCAGCAGTTACTCGGCAGGGGGAGGCTACGAGCAGTACTTC; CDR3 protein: CASSYSAGGGYEQYF
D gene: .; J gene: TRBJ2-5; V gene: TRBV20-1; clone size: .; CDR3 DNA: TGCAGTGCTACCGAAGAGACCCAGTACTTC; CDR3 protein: CSATEETQYF
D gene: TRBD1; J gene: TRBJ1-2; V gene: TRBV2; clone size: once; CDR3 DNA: TGTGCCAGCAGTGATTCCCCTGGACAGGGTCATGGCTACACCTTC; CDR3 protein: CASSDSPGQGHGYTF
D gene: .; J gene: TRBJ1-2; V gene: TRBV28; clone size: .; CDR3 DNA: TGTGCCAGCAGCACGGGGGGGGCTGGCTACACCTTC; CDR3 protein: CASSTGGAGYTF
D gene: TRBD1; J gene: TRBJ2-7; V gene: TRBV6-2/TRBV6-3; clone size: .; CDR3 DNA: TGTGCCAGCAGTTACTCGACTTTCGGACGACAGGGGTCCTACGAGCAGTACTTC; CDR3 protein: CASSYSTFGRQGSYEQYF
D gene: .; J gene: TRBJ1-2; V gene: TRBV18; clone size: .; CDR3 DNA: TGTGCCAGCTCACCACCGGGGAGCTATGGCTACACCTTC; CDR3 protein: CASSPPGSYGYTF
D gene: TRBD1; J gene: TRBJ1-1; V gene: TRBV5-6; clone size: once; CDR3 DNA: TGTGCCAGCAGCTTTAAAAGCGGACAGGGGCAAATGAACACTGAAGCTTTCTTT; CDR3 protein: CASSFKSGQGQMNTEAFF
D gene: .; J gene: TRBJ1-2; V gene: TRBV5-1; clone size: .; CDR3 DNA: TGCGCCAGCAGCTTGAACAGAGCCTATGGCTACACCTTC; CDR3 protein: CASSLNRAYGYTF
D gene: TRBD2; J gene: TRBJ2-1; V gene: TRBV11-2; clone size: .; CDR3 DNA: TGTGCCAGCAGCCCCGGACTAGCGGGGTCCTACAATGAGCAGTTCTTC; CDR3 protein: CASSPGLAGSYNEQFF
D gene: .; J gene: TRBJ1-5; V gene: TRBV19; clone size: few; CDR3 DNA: TGTGCCAGCGGGAGGCGGAAGACAGGAGACAATCAGCCCCAGCATTTT; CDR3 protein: CASGRRKTGDNQPQHF
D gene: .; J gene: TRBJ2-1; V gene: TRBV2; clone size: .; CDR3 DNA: TGTGCCAGCACCGGCGGAAGGGGGGGGAATGAGCAGTTCTTC; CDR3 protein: CASTGGRGGNEQFF
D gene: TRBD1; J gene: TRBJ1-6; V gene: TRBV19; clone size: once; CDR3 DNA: TGTGCCAGCAAGACAGGGATCAAGAATTCACCCCTCCACTTT; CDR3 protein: CASKTGIKNSPLHF
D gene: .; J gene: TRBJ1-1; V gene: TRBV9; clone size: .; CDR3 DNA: TGTGCCAGCAGCGTATTGGCCGAGAACACTGAAGCTTTCTTT; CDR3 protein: CASSVLAENTEAFF